The 2 T cell receptor beta chains listed next were all sequenced from one sample in a study of T cell responses to AZD1222 COVID-19 vaccine. TCRdb keeps only in-frame clones here, not all; method: immunoSEQ multiplex PCR. This sample has 100,000 to 150,000 clones, with just over 85% found just once. The sample consisted of peripheral blood, taken on day 0 of AZD1222 vaccination. Receptors originate from an adult in good health.

This clone was seen a single time. The chain employs TRBV11-3 and TRBJ2-2; 15 bases are shared with TRBD2. The CDR3 is 19 residues long. CDR1 is SGHNT, CDR2 YENEEA, per germline. With V trimmed by 0 bases and J by 4 bases, 6 bases remained unmatched. The CDR3 sequence is CASSLDWTSGGAATGELFF. The CDR3 DNA reads as TGTGCCAGCAGCTTAGACTGGACTAGCGGGGGGGCCGCCACCGGGGAGCTGTTTTTT.

The chain carries TRBV3-1 (or the pseudogene TRBV3-2) and TRBJ1-3, with D uncertain. CDR1 is LGHDT, CDR2 YNNKEL, per germline (reference sequence). The CDR3 length is 13 residues. With 3 bases removed from V and 5 bases from J, the gap between germline ends came to 8 bases. The CDR3 sequence: CASSQSGRNTIYF. The CDR3 nucleotides read TGTGCCAGCAGCCAGTCGGGGAGAAACACCATATATTTT.